The source of this T cell receptor (beta chain) is a study of identical twins. A universal primer site was created by template switching, with the cDNA bearing unique molecular identifiers. One entry per CDR3 protein results from TCRdb running MiXCR on the 5' RACE reads. The sample consists of about 520,000 distinct CDR3 sequences, 22% of them appearing once. Germline V CDR1 and CDR2: SGHTA, FQGNSA. CDR3 length: 14 residues. V was cut by 3 bases and J by 8 bases, with 11 bases left in between. This clonotype has more than one count but fewer than ten. Its antigen remains unidentified. Study results and limitations: Out-of-frame alpha sequences common to twins were enriched for low generation probability.

The sample was also linked to a second study, of T cells expressing NK-cell markers. Turning to that study: Dominant NKG2C+ clonotypes accounted for roughly 1.0-7.0% of CD8+ T cells in more than 5 donors.

The sequencing sample was made of CD4+ T cells sorted from blood. This chain joins TRBV7-2 and TRBJ1-6; D may be TRBD1 (5 bases). This TCR came from a woman younger than 35 in good health. CDR3 nucleotides: TGTGCCAGCAGCTTCGGGGCGAGTGATTCACCCCTCCACTTT. This translates into CASSFGASDSPLHF. The full variable domain, in which reference TRBV7-2 and TRBJ1-6 provide the parts outside the CDR3, is GAGVSQSPSNKVTEKGKDVELRCDPISGHTALYWYRQSLGQGLEFLIYFQGNSAPDKSGLPSDRFSAERTGGSVSTLTIQRTQQEDSAVYLCASSFGASDSPLHFGNGTRLTVT.